This is a list of T cell receptor beta chains from one sample in a study of vaccination effects on CD4 cells after COVID-19. The antigens for these receptors are not known. Assay used: immunoSEQ multiplex PCR; TCRdb lists only in-frame clones, some missing. The data contain fewer than 90,000 clones, more than 60% of them singletons. The sequenced sample was CD4+ T cells from PBMCs cultured with HCoV-OC43 spike peptides, obtained after COVID-19 vaccination. The receptors were sampled from a human donor who received a COVID-19 vaccine. CDR3s include the opening cysteine and the closing phenylalanine or tryptophan. The order of the fields is clone size, D gene, V gene, J gene, CDR3 protein, CDR3 DNA. D genes are given only for firm matches. Clone size appears in some rows only: once, few, many, or a class for an expanded clone.

few,-,TRBV5-5,TRBJ1-1,CASSSQGNTEAFF,TGTGCCAGCAGCTCGCAGGGAAACACTGAAGCTTTCTTT
-,-,TRBV4-1,TRBJ1-5,CASSQKGGGNQPQHF,TGCGCCAGCAGCCAAAAAGGGGGGGGCAATCAGCCCCAGCATTTT
-,TRBD2,TRBV27,TRBJ2-5,CASSLLGEGETQYF,TGTGCCAGCAGTTTACTCGGGGAGGGAGAGACCCAGTACTTC
once,TRBD1,TRBV19,TRBJ1-5,CASSRTGLNQPQHF,TGTGCCAGTAGTCGGACAGGGCTCAATCAGCCCCAGCATTTT
-,-,TRBV12-3/TRBV12-4,TRBJ1-5,CASSTLDQPQHF,TGTGCCAGCAGCACTCTGGATCAGCCCCAGCATTTT
-,TRBD1,TRBV29-1,TRBJ1-2,CSVEDWGQGIDGYTF,TGCAGCGTTGAAGATTGGGGACAGGGGATTGATGGCTACACCTTC
-,-,TRBV5-6,TRBJ1-2,CASSSGGVNYGYTF,TGTGCCAGCAGCTCGGGGGGGGTTAACTATGGCTACACCTTC
-,TRBD1,TRBV30,TRBJ2-3,CAWSETGGRDTQYF,TGTGCCTGGAGCGAAACAGGGGGCAGGGATACGCAGTATTTT
-,-,TRBV24-1,TRBJ1-1,CATSDLRTTTGGAFF,TGTGCCACCAGTGATTTGAGAACTACCACGGGTGGGGCTTTCTTT
-,-,TRBV5-1,TRBJ1-1,CASSFFPSDTEAFF,TGCGCCAGCAGCTTCTTTCCCTCGGACACTGAAGCTTTCTTT
-,TRBD1,TRBV6-5,TRBJ1-2,CASSYSNRQGGGYTF,TGTGCCAGCAGTTACTCTAATCGACAGGGTGGTGGCTACACCTTC
-,-,TRBV6-1,TRBJ2-4,CASSEAGNDIQYF,TGTGCCAGCAGTGAAGCGGGCAACGACATTCAGTACTTC
few,-,TRBV2,TRBJ1-2,CASSIVGTSGYTF,TGTGCCAGCAGTATAGTCGGGACAAGTGGCTACACCTTC
once,-,TRBV3-1/TRBV3-2,TRBJ1-1,CASSQGGGRNTEAFF,TGTGCCAGCAGCCAAGGAGGGGGTCGGAACACTGAAGCTTTCTTT
-,TRBD1,TRBV5-1,TRBJ1-2,CASSAGGHGYTF,TGCGCCAGCAGCGCAGGGGGTCATGGCTACACCTTC
-,-,TRBV29-1,TRBJ2-1,CSVEAPGGHEQFF,TGCAGCGTTGAAGCTCCCGGGGGGCATGAGCAGTTCTTC
-,-,TRBV2,TRBJ1-5,CASTSSGAGEPQHF,TGTGCCAGCACATCTAGCGGGGCAGGGGAGCCCCAGCATTTT
-,TRBD1,TRBV3-1/TRBV3-2,TRBJ1-2,CASSPDRARGYTF,TGTGCCAGCAGCCCGGACAGGGCTCGCGGCTACACCTTC
-,-,TRBV4-1,TRBJ1-6,CASSQATGVGSPLHF,TGCGCCAGCAGCCAAGCTACGGGGGTAGGTTCACCCCTCCACTTT
-,-,TRBV11-2,TRBJ2-1,CASSLRRAGSAGNNEQFF,TGTGCCAGCAGCTTAAGACGTGCAGGGTCAGCAGGGAACAATGAGCAGTTCTTC
-,-,TRBV24-1,TRBJ1-5,CATSGGGGNQPQHF,TGTGCCACCAGTGGCGGCGGCGGCAATCAGCCCCAGCATTTT
-,-,TRBV5-1,TRBJ2-5,CASSRVGGSGETQYF,TGCGCCAGCAGCCGAGTAGGAGGGAGTGGAGAGACCCAGTACTTC
-,-,TRBV6-5,TRBJ1-1,CASSPGWGLDTEAFF,TGTGCCAGCAGCCCCGGGTGGGGGCTCGACACTGAAGCTTTCTTT
-,-,TRBV5-1,TRBJ1-5,CASSLESNQPQHF,TGCGCCAGCAGCTTGGAAAGCAATCAGCCCCAGCATTTT
-,-,TRBV13,TRBJ2-2,CASSLVRGELFF,TGTGCCAGCAGCTTAGTCCGGGGGGAGCTGTTTTTT
-,-,TRBV6-5,TRBJ1-1,CASWSRGGNTEAFF,TGTGCCAGCTGGTCCCGAGGGGGGAACACTGAAGCTTTCTTT
few,-,TRBV6-5,TRBJ1-4,CASSPSYATNEKLFF,TGTGCCAGCAGTCCCTCGTATGCAACTAATGAAAAACTGTTTTTT
-,-,TRBV6-2/TRBV6-3,TRBJ2-3,CASSYSEGSRDTQYF,TGTGCCAGCAGTTACTCTGAGGGGTCGAGAGATACGCAGTATTTT
-,-,TRBV5-1,TRBJ1-4,CASSLVLGETNEKLFF,TGCGCCAGCAGCTTGGTTCTCGGGGAGACTAATGAAAAACTGTTTTTT
-,TRBD1,TRBV10-3,TRBJ1-2,CAISDRTGWAGEPTF,TGTGCCATCAGTGATCGGACAGGGTGGGCTGGAGAGCCGACCTTC
-,-,TRBV6-5,TRBJ2-5,CASLRDVQETQYF,TGTGCCAGCCTCCGGGACGTACAAGAGACCCAGTACTTC
once,-,TRBV5-6,TRBJ1-1,CASSWTESEAFF,TGTGCCAGCAGCTGGACAGAGTCCGAAGCTTTCTTT
-,-,TRBV11-2,TRBJ1-4,CASSLVSGSGEKLFF,TGTGCCAGCAGCTTAGTATCCGGGTCTGGAGAAAAACTGTTTTTT
-,-,TRBV5-1,TRBJ2-5,CASSSGDLETQYF,TGCGCCAGCAGCTCCGGGGACCTAGAGACCCAGTACTTC
-,-,TRBV29-1,TRBJ1-2,CSVERGAGYGYTF,TGCAGCGTTGAGAGGGGCGCGGGCTATGGCTACACCTTC
-,-,TRBV2,TRBJ1-1,CASTREVGNTEAFF,TGTGCCAGCACGAGGGAAGTGGGAAACACTGAAGCTTTCTTT
-,-,TRBV19,TRBJ2-6,CASTSNAGSGANVLTF,TGTGCCAGTACCTCCAATGCGGGCTCTGGGGCCAACGTCCTGACTTTC
-,-,TRBV18,TRBJ1-2,CASSPRRGDGYTF,TGTGCCAGCTCACCACGGCGGGGGGACGGCTACACCTTC
-,-,TRBV9,TRBJ1-1,CASSVEALNTEAFF,TGTGCCAGCAGCGTAGAAGCCCTTAACACTGAAGCTTTCTTT
-,-,TRBV7-9,TRBJ1-5,CASSDRHPNQPQHF,TGTGCCAGCAGCGACAGACATCCAAATCAGCCCCAGCATTTT
-,TRBD1,TRBV5-5,TRBJ1-5,CASSPYLGQGRQPQHF,TGTGCCAGCAGCCCCTATCTCGGACAGGGGAGACAGCCCCAGCATTTT
-,-,TRBV5-6,TRBJ1-2,CASSRVEDTHGYTF,TGTGCCAGCAGTCGCGTCGAGGACACCCATGGCTACACCTTC
-,-,TRBV7-9,TRBJ1-1,CASNRVTANTEAFF,TGTGCCAGCAACCGCGTCACAGCGAACACTGAAGCTTTCTTT